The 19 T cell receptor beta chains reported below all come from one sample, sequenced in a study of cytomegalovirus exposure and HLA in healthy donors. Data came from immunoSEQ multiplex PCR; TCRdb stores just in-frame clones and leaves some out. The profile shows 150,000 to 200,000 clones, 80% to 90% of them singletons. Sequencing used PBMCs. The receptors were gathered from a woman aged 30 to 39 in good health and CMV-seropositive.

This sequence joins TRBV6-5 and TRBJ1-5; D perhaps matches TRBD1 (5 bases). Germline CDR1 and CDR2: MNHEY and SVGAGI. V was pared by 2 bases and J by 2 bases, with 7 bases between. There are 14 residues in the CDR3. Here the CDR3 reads CASSYRGGNQPQHF. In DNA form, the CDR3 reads TGTGCCAGCAGTTACCGGGGGGGCAATCAGCCCCAGCATTTT.

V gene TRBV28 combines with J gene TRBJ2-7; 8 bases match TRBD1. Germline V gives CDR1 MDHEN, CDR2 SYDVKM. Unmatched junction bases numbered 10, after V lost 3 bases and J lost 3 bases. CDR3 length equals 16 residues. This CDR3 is CASSFKKGTGDYEQYF. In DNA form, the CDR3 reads TGTGCCAGCAGTTTTAAGAAGGGGACAGGCGACTACGAGCAGTACTTC.

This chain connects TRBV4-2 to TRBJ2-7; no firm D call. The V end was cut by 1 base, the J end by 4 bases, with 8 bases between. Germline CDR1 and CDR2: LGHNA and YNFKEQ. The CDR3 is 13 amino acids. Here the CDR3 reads CASSQAFSYEQYF. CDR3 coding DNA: TGTGCCAGCAGCCAAGCATTCAGTTACGAGCAGTACTTC.

The CDR3 DNA sequence: TGTGCCAGCGGTTCGTGGGAGGACGAGCAGTACTTC. It codes for CASGSWEDEQYF. The rearrangement links TRBV5-5 to TRBJ2-7; D is perhaps TRBD2 (6 bases). V lost 7 bases to trimming and J lost 5 bases, with 13 bases between them. This CDR3 is built from 12 residues. Germline CDR1 reads SGHKS; CDR2 reads YYEKEE (reference sequence).

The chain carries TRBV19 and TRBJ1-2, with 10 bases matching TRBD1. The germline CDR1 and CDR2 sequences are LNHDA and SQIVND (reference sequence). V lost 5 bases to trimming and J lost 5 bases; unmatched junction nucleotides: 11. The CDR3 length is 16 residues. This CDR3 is CASSHSDRGLPYGYTF. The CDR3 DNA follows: TGTGCCAGTAGTCATTCCGACAGGGGGCTGCCTTATGGCTACACCTTC. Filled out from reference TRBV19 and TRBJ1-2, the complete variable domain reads DGGITQSPKYLFRKEGQNVTLSCEQNLNHDAMYWYRQDPGQGLRLIYYSQIVNDFQKGDIAEGYSVSREKKESFPLTVTSAQKNPTAFYLCASSHSDRGLPYGYTFGSGTRLTVV.

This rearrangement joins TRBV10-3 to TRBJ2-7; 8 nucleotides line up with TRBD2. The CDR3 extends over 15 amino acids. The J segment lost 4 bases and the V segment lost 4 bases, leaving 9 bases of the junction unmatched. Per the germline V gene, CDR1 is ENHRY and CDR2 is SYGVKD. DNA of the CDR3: TGTGCCATCAGTGCCTCGGCCAGCGGGAGTTACGAGCAGTACTTC. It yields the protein CAISASASGSYEQYF.

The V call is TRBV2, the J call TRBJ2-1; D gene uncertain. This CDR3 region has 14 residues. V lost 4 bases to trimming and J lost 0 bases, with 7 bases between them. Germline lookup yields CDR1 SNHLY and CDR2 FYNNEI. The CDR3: CASSVDSSYNEQFF. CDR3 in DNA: TGTGCCAGCAGTGTCGATAGCTCCTACAATGAGCAGTTCTTC. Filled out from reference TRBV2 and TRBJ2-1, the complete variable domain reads EPEVTQTPSHQVTQMGQEVILRCVPISNHLYFYWYRQILGQKVEFLVSFYNNEISEKSEIFDDQFSVERPDGSNFTLKIRSTKLEDSAMYFCASSVDSSYNEQFFGPGTRLTVL.

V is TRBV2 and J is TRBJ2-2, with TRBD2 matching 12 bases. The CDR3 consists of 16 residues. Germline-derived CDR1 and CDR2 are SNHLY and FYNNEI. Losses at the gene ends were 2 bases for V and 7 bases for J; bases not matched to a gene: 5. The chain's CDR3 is CASSESASGRVGELFF. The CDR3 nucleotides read TGTGCCAGCAGTGAATCTGCTAGCGGGAGGGTCGGGGAGCTGTTTTTT.

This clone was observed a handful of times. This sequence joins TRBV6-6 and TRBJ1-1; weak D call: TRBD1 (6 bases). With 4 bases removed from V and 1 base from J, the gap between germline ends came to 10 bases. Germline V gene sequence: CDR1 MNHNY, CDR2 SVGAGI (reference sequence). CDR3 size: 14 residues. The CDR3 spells CASSSEQGNTEAFF. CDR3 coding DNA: TGTGCCAGCAGTTCAGAACAGGGGAACACTGAAGCTTTCTTT.

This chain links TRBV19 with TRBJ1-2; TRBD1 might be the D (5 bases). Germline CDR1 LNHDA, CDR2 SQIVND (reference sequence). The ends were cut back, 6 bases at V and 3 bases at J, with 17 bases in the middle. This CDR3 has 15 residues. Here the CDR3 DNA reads TGTGCCAGTAGACAGGAGGGCGCCGCGGACTATGGCTACACCTTC. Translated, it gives CASRQEGAADYGYTF.

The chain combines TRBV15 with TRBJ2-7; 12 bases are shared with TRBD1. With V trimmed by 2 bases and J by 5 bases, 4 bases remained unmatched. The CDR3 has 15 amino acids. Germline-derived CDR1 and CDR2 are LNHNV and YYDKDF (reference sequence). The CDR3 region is CATSRPGQGANEQYF. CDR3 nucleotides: TGTGCCACCAGCAGACCGGGACAGGGGGCGAACGAGCAGTACTTC.

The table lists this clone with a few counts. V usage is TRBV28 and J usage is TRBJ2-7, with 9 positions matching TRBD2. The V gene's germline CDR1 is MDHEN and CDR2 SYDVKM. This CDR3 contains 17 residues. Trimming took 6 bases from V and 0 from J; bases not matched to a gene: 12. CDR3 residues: CASSLLLAGPRSYEQYF. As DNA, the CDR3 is TGTGCCAGCAGCTTACTACTAGCGGGTCCTCGCTCCTACGAGCAGTACTTC.

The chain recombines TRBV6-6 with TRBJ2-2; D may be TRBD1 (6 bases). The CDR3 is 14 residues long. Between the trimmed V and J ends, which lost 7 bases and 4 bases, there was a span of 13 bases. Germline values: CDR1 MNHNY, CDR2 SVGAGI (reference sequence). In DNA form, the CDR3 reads TGTGCCAGCACAGGCAGGGGAATCACCGGGGAGCTGTTTTTT. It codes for CASTGRGITGELFF.

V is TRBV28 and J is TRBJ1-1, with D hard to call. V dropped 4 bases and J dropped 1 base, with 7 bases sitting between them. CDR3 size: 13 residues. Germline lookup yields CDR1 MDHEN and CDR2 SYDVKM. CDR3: CASSSYTNTEAFF. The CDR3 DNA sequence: TGTGCCAGCAGTTCTTACACGAACACTGAAGCTTTCTTT. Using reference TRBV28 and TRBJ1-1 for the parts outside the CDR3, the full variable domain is DVKVTQSSRYLVKRTGEKVFLECVQDMDHENMFWYRQDPGLGLRLIYFSYDVKMKEKGDIPEGYSVSREKKERFSLILESASTNQTSMYLCASSSYTNTEAFFGQGTRLTVV.

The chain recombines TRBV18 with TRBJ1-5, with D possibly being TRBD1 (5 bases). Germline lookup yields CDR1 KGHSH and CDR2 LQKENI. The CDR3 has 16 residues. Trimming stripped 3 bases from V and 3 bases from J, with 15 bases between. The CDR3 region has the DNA TGTGCCAGCTCACCGTCGGCTCGACAGAACAATCAGCCCCAGCATTTT. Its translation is CASSPSARQNNQPQHF.

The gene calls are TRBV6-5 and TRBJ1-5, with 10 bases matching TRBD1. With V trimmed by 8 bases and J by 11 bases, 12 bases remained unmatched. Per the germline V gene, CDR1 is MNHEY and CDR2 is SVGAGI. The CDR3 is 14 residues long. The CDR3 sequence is CASSGTGVGVAQHF. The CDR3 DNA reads TGTGCCAGCTCGGGGACAGGGGTCGGCGTGGCCCAGCATTTT.

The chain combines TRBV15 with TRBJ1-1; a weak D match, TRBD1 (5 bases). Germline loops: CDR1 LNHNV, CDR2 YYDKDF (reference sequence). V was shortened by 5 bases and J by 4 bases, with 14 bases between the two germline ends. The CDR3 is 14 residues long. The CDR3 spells CATSSRDVGTEAFF. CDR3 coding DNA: TGTGCCACCAGCTCCAGGGATGTAGGCACTGAAGCTTTCTTT.

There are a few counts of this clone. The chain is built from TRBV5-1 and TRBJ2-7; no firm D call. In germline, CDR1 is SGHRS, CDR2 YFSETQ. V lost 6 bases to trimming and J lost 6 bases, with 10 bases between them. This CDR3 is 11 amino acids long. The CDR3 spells CASKNLREQYF. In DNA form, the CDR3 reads TGCGCCAGCAAGAATCTGCGCGAGCAGTACTTC. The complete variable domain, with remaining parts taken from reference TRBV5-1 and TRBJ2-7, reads KAGVTQTPRYLIKTRGQQVTLSCSPISGHRSVSWYQQTPGQGLQFLFEYFSETQRNKGNFPGRFSGRQFSNSRSEMNVSTLELGDSALYLCASKNLREQYFGPGTRLTVT.

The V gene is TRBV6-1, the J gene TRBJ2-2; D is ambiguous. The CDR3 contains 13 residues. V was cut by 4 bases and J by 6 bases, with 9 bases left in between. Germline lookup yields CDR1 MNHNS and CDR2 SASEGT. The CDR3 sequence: CASSVFSSGELFF. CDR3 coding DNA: TGTGCCAGCAGTGTCTTCAGTTCCGGGGAGCTGTTTTTT.